The clone carrying this TCR beta chain came up a few times. Its antigen is not known. A read error may explain this, as a much larger clone is one base away. Because it lacks the conserved phenylalanine or tryptophan at the end, this CDR3 is likely a read error. Scientists recovered RNA and DNA together from approximately 20-30 mg of unsorted bulk tissue. This specimen belongs to a study of tumor-infiltrating lymphocytes in primary liver carcinoma. Study findings and constraints: Overlap in tumor-adjacent and tumor-blood pairs fell below that of tumor region pairs.

A constant-region primer served to make TCR beta cDNA from around 540 ng total RNA. Generation of the TCR beta libraries relied on three nested multiplex PCR rounds using slightly modified ARM-PCR. The first two PCR rounds used TRBV1-TRBV30 forward primers with a C-beta reverse primer, around 10 cycles each. One entry per CDR3 protein, called by TCRdb with MiXCR from the multiplex PCR reads. The sample lists tens of thousands of distinct CDR3 sequences, about 71% occurring once. V lost 4 bases and J 2 bases, leaving 10 bases between the germline ends. There are 14 residues in the CDR3. From germline, CDR1 is ENHRY and CDR2 SYGVKD.

The chain employs TRBV10-3 and TRBJ2-3; D remains ambiguous. Sequenced: liver tumor tissue from sampling region 4. Subset in this sample: tumor region T4, right-lateral pole. This receptor was taken from a man in his forties or fifties with primary liver carcinoma and hepatitis B virus infection. CDR3 residues: CAISVTTYTDTQYY. The CDR3 nucleotides are TGTGCCATCAGTGTAACGACCTACACAGATACGCAGTATTAT.